This T cell receptor beta chain was sequenced for a study of T-cell reconstitution after alpha-beta-depleted transplantation in children. General observations from the study: Recipient T cells and thymic progenitors that survived gave rise to the high TCRbeta diversity observed at day 60 in some patients. Most T-cell counts and diversity one year after the transplant came from T cells that were newly produced.

This clonotype came up many times. The antigen is undetermined. Unique molecular identifiers were incorporated into the prepared TCRbeta library. Each CDR3 protein gets one entry after TCRdb re-called the PCR reads with MiXCR. The repertoire holds around 700,000 distinct CDR3 sequences, with around 13% as singletons. With 6 bases removed from V and 4 bases from J, the gap between germline ends came to 16 bases. CDR1 ENHRY and CDR2 SYGVKD come from the germline V gene. This CDR3 is built from 15 residues. The V call is TRBV10-3, the J call TRBJ1-5, with D maybe TRBD1 (6 bases). The sample was PBMCs, taken before TCRalphabeta/CD19-depleted stem cell transplant. This TCR came from a girl aged 2-10 years with congenital amegakaryocytic thrombocytopenia, due to receive a stem cell transplant. The CDR3: CAIRDRDNENQPQHF. In nucleotides, the CDR3 is TGTGCCATCAGGGACCGGGACAATGAAAATCAGCCCCAGCATTTT.